The 6 T cell receptor beta chains given below trace back to one sample, sequenced in a study of shared clonotypes between healthy human individuals. TCRdb keeps only in-frame clones here, not all; method: immunoSEQ multiplex PCR. This sample has millions of clones, with under 95% found just once. Naive CD8 cells lacked CD45RO and underwent positive selection for CCR7, leaving out terminally differentiated effector memory CD45RA+ cells. The sequenced sample consisted of naive CD8+ T cells from PBMCs. These receptors were obtained from a man aged 18-30 years in good health. Some clones in this sample may be carry-over from other donors' samples.

A few counts support this clone. This chain joins TRBV7-9 and TRBJ1-1; D may be TRBD1 (5 bases). V gave up 5 bases and J gave up 1 base, with 8 bases separating them. From germline, CDR1 is SEHNR and CDR2 FQNEAQ (reference sequence). This CDR3 comprises 13 residues. This CDR3 reads CASSTDRNTEAFF. CDR3 nucleotides: TGTGCCAGCAGCACCGACAGGAACACTGAAGCTTTCTTT.

This rearrangement joins TRBV28 to TRBJ2-3; D may be TRBD1 (5 bases). Trimming removed 6 bases at V and 4 bases at J, with 8 bases between. In germline, CDR1 is MDHEN, CDR2 SYDVKM. This CDR3 is built from 12 residues. The CDR3 sequence is CASRGLADTQYF. The DNA for the CDR3 is TGTGCCAGCAGGGGGCTGGCAGATACGCAGTATTTT.

CDR3 in DNA: TGTGCCAGCAGTGAGGGGACAGGCGTGTACAATGAGCAGTTCTTC. This translates into CASSEGTGVYNEQFF. The J gene is TRBJ2-1, the V gene TRBV25-1, with 8 bases that match TRBD1. The CDR3 has 15 amino acids. With V trimmed by 3 bases and J by 4 bases, 5 bases remained unmatched. The V gene's germline CDR1 is MGHDK and CDR2 SYGVNS.

This chain uses TRBV7-9 with TRBJ2-3; the D is unclear. The V and J ends lost 2 bases and 5 bases respectively, with 5 bases between them. In germline, CDR1 is SEHNR, CDR2 FQNEAQ (reference sequence). The CDR3 runs 12 residues. The CDR3 loop is CASSLMGDTQYF. CDR3 nucleotide sequence: TGTGCCAGCAGCTTAATGGGAGATACGCAGTATTTT.

The chain recombines TRBV7-9 with TRBJ2-7, with 8 bases fitting TRBD2. V lost 4 bases to trimming and J lost 2 bases; unmatched junction nucleotides: 10. This CDR3 is 16 amino acids long. The germline CDR1 and CDR2 sequences are SEHNR and FQNEAQ (reference sequence). The CDR3 nucleotides read TGTGCCAGCAGCTCGCCGGTGGTAGCGGGACCCTACGAGCAGTACTTC. Amino acid sequence: CASSSPVVAGPYEQYF.

V and J are TRBV10-2 and TRBJ1-2, with a possible D match to TRBD1 (6 bases). Germline V CDR1 and CDR2: WSHSY, SAAADI. CDR3 length equals 13 residues. V was pared by 1 base and J by 5 bases, with 8 bases between. CDR3 in amino acids: CASSEYREYGYTF. CDR3 coding DNA: TGCGCCAGCAGTGAGTACAGGGAGTATGGCTACACCTTC.